This paragraph covers one TCR beta chain sequence. This PCR relied on a set of 60 Vbeta primers and 13 Jbeta primers. Profiling relied on immunoSEQ multiplex PCR, and the TCRdb table lists in-frame clones only, not all of them. The sample yields some 150,000 clones, approximately 78% seen once. The data were taken from a study of cytomegalovirus exposure and HLA in healthy donors. With V trimmed by 5 bases and J by 0 bases, 6 bases remained unmatched. This CDR3 spans 16 amino acids. CDR1 SGHVS and CDR2 FQNEAQ come from the germline V gene. The source is a middle-aged man in good health and CMV-seropositive. This chain uses TRBV7-8 with TRBJ2-2; TRBD1 matches 7 bases. The sequenced sample was PBMCs. The CDR3 is CASSHVGGSNTGELFF. The CDR3 DNA follows: TGTGCCAGCAGCCACGTAGGGGGCTCGAACACCGGGGAGCTGTTTTTT.